The next 5 T cell receptor beta chains were all read from a single sample in a study of T cells in Graves' hyperthyroidism and ophthalmopathy. The source material, RNA transcripts, was used to amplify TCR beta CDR3 regions. HTBI primers were the set used in a first-round RT-PCR of the TCR CDR3. Each CDR3 protein is one row after TCRdb ran MiXCR on the multiplex PCR reads. The sample records more than 350,000 distinct CDR3 sequences, roughly 15% being singletons. Sequencing was performed on blood. Receptors originate from a woman aged 60-70 years with Graves' ophthalmopathy.

V and J are TRBV5-1 and TRBJ2-7, with 12 bases aligning to TRBD1. CDR1 and CDR2 (germline): SGHRS, YFSETQ. The V segment lost 4 bases and the J segment 4 bases; nucleotides outside the gene matches: 6. CDR3 length equals 15 residues. The CDR3 loop is CASSDGTGGRYEQYF. In nucleotides, the CDR3 is TGCGCCAGCAGCGACGGGACAGGGGGCAGGTACGAGCAGTACTTC.

This clonotype was observed at least ten times. The rearrangement joins TRBV2 to TRBJ2-1, with TRBD2 matching over 11 bases. Germline values: CDR1 SNHLY, CDR2 FYNNEI. The CDR3 has 14 residues. V dropped 0 bases and J dropped 8; count of bases not matched to a gene: 0. The CDR3 sequence: CASSEASGRDEQFF. Written as DNA, the CDR3 is TGTGCCAGCAGTGAAGCTAGCGGGAGGGATGAGCAGTTCTTC.

In its sample, this clonotype was seen many times. The chain is built from TRBV27 and TRBJ2-7; D may match TRBD1 or TRBD2 (5 bases each). Germline loops: CDR1 MNHEY, CDR2 SMNVEV (reference sequence). Trimming left V 5 bases short and J 2 bases short, with 25 bases between. The CDR3 is made up of 18 amino acids. The CDR3 DNA is TGTGCCAGCAGTCCCTCCCAGTTTGACGCGCAGGGAGCCTACGAGCAGTACTTC. Protein sequence: CASSPSQFDAQGAYEQYF.

Many counts were recorded for this clonotype. This chain connects TRBV7-8 to TRBJ1-1; maybe TRBD1 (5 bases). The V end was cut by 0 bases, the J end by 1 base, with 15 bases between. This CDR3 region has 17 residues. The germline gives CDR1 SGHVS, CDR2 FQNEAQ. This CDR3 reads CASSLAYGRARNTEAFF. The CDR3 nucleotides read TGTGCCAGCAGCTTAGCCTACGGCAGGGCTCGGAACACTGAAGCTTTCTTT.

This clonotype showed up many times. The CDR3 region has the DNA TGTGCCAGCGAGGGACAGGGATCCCACGAGCAGTACTTC. Encoded protein: CASEGQGSHEQYF. The V gene is TRBV2, the J gene TRBJ2-7; 9 bases are shared with TRBD1. CDR1 and CDR2 from the germline V gene are SNHLY and FYNNEI. Trimming removed 8 bases from V and 5 bases from J; junction bases left unmatched: 7. The CDR3 is 13 amino acids.